The following is a T cell receptor (beta chain) sequence with its context. The target antigen is unknown. The mixed lymphocyte reaction cells were held in coculture (37°C) for around six days. This record comes from a study of siplizumab effects on memory and regulatory T cells. Regarding the study as a whole: Suppression by proliferating Tregs derived from siplizumab cultures was not verified.

The CDR3 spans 14 residues. From germline, CDR1 is LGHNA and CDR2 YSLEER. V was shortened by 0 bases and J by 3 bases, with 7 bases between the two germline ends. Profiled with immunoSEQ multiplex PCR; TCRdb holds only in-frame clones, not every one. In the table there are around 20,000 clones, approximately 50% of which are singletons. The sample was CFSE-low (dividing) CD4+ T cells sorted from an allogeneic mixed lymphocyte reaction. This TCR was sampled from a human donor in good health; the cells came from an allogeneic mixed lymphocyte reaction. The chain combines TRBV4-3 with TRBJ2-3, with D unresolved. The CDR3 protein is CASSQEARTDTQYF. The CDR3 DNA sequence: TGCGCCAGCAGCCAAGAAGCGCGGACAGATACGCAGTATTTT.